The 18 T cell receptor beta chains given below trace back to one sample, sequenced in a study of blood T cell repertoires in COVID-19. This table comes from immunoSEQ multiplex PCR, and its TCRdb copy is limited to in-frame clones, with some not included. Among 250,000 to 350,000 clones listed, approximately 85% were seen once. Sequencing was carried out using PBMCs or T cells enriched from blood (not recorded which). The receptors stem from a woman aged 25 to 39 who had recovered from COVID-19.

Turning to this clone: The sample has other DNA sequences that encode this CDR3 too. The chain uses TRBV5-1 and TRBJ2-1; maybe TRBD2 (6 bases). This CDR3 is 13 amino acids long. From germline, CDR1 is SGHRS and CDR2 YFSETQ. V shed 2 bases and J shed 5 bases, with 8 bases lying between them. The CDR3 is CASSFGGDNEQFF. In DNA, the CDR3 is TGCGCCAGCAGCTTCGGAGGGGACAATGAGCAGTTCTTC.

The chain links TRBV7-8 to TRBJ2-2; D remains unclear. Trimming stripped 6 bases from V and 5 bases from J, with 4 bases between. The CDR3 runs to 11 residues. CDR1 SGHVS and CDR2 FQNEAQ come from the germline V gene. Written as DNA, the CDR3 is TGTGCCAGCAGGAGGACCGGGGAGCTGTTTTTT. This gives the protein CASRRTGELFF.

The chain is built from TRBV11-2 and TRBJ2-1, with 12 bases aligning to TRBD2. Trimming at V came to 4 bases and at J to 5 bases, leaving 3 bases not matched to a gene. The CDR3 spans 15 residues. Looked up from germline, CDR1 is SGHAT and CDR2 is FQNNGV. CDR3 coding DNA: TGTGCCAGCAGCTCCCGACTAGCGGGAGACAATGAGCAGTTCTTC. Protein: CASSSRLAGDNEQFF.

The chain carries TRBV5-6 and TRBJ2-7; 13 bases fit TRBD2. The length of the CDR3 is 19 residues. The junction had 14 bases not matched to a gene; V was cut back by 4 bases and J by 1 base. Germline V lookup: CDR1 SGHDT, CDR2 YYEEEE. The CDR3 loop is CASSRPGTSGTYLSYEQYF. CDR3 sequence (DNA): TGTGCCAGCAGCCGACCCGGGACTAGCGGGACGTATTTATCCTACGAGCAGTACTTC.

J is TRBJ2-7 and V is TRBV29-1; 8 bases match TRBD1. Germline V gives CDR1 SQVTM, CDR2 ANQGSEA. Trimming cost V 5 bases and J 1 base; bases outside gene matches: 10. This CDR3 contains 15 residues. CDR3 sequence: CSVSESGTGSYEQYF. DNA of the CDR3: TGCAGCGTTTCTGAATCCGGGACAGGTTCCTACGAGCAGTACTTC.

The chain couples TRBV6-6 to TRBJ1-2; D might be TRBD1 (5 bases). CDR3 length equals 13 residues. The V gene's germline CDR1 is MNHNY and CDR2 SVGAGI (reference sequence). Trimming shortened V by 5 bases and J by 8 bases, and 15 bases separated the two germline ends. In DNA form, the CDR3 reads TGTGCCAGCAGTAACCGTAGACAGCTGGGCTACACCTTC. Protein product: CASSNRRQLGYTF.

The chain joins TRBV28 to TRBJ1-6; maybe TRBD1 (5 bases). Between the trimmed V and J ends, which lost 5 bases and 4 bases, there was a span of 21 bases. The CDR3 has 18 amino acids. Germline V lookup: CDR1 MDHEN, CDR2 SYDVKM. The CDR3 region is CASSTGRGKVSYNSPLHF. The DNA for the CDR3 is TGTGCCAGCAGTACGGGGCGGGGGAAGGTATCTTATAATTCACCCCTCCACTTT.

J is TRBJ1-4 and V is TRBV18; TRBD1 aligns across 7 bases. The germline V gene encodes CDR1 KGHSH and CDR2 LQKENI. The CDR3 is 15 residues long. Trimming cost V 4 bases and J 8 bases; bases outside gene matches: 10. The CDR3 DNA reads as TGTGCCAGCTCACACTATGACAGGGCTGGCGAAAAACTGTTTTTT. It translates to CASSHYDRAGEKLFF.

The J gene is TRBJ1-2, the V gene TRBV6-5; 8 bases are shared with TRBD1. Germline-derived CDR1 and CDR2 are MNHEY and SVGAGI. J gave up 6 bases and V 5 bases, and 11 bases lay outside the gene matches. The CDR3 covers 15 residues. The DNA of the CDR3 is TGTGCCAGCAGTCCCGTGGCTGCAGGGGGCCATGGCTACACCTTC. This encodes CASSPVAAGGHGYTF.

The rearrangement joins TRBV24-1 to TRBJ1-5, with a possible D match to TRBD1 (6 bases). Trimming cost V 5 bases and J 1 base, with 17 bases left between them. In germline, CDR1 is KGHDR, CDR2 SFDVKD. CDR3 length equals 17 residues. The CDR3 DNA reads TGTGCCACCAGTGGAGGGGGGGGATCTTACAGCAATCAGCCCCAGCATTTT. It translates to CATSGGGGSYSNQPQHF.

The J gene is TRBJ1-3, the V gene TRBV15; D remains ambiguous. The V gene lost 3 bases and the J gene lost 0 bases, with 9 bases spanning the gap. The CDR3 is made up of 15 amino acids. Germline V gene lookup returns CDR1 LNHNV and CDR2 YYDKDF (reference sequence). CDR3 residues: CATSSVVSSGNTIYF. The CDR3, as DNA: TGTGCCACCAGCAGTGTCGTTTCCTCTGGAAACACCATATATTTT.

The rearrangement links TRBV3-1 (or the pseudogene TRBV3-2) to TRBJ2-6; maybe TRBD2 (6 bases). This CDR3 comprises 17 residues. Germline V CDR1 and CDR2: LGHDT, YNNKEL (reference sequence). Between the trimmed V and J ends, which lost 0 bases and 1 base, there was a span of 10 bases. CDR3 in DNA: TGTGCCAGCAGCCAAGAAGGAGGGTTTTCTGGGGCCAACGTCCTGACTTTC. Encoded protein: CASSQEGGFSGANVLTF.

CDR3 loop: CASTVPGKGVNEQFF. As DNA, the CDR3 is TGTGCCAGCACCGTACCAGGGAAGGGGGTCAATGAGCAGTTCTTC. This sequence joins TRBV27 and TRBJ2-1, with TRBD1 as a possible D gene (6 bases). V shed 7 bases and J shed 6 bases, with 19 bases lying between them. CDR3 length: 15 amino acids. The germline V gene encodes CDR1 MNHEY and CDR2 SMNVEV (reference sequence).

The chain combines TRBV10-2 with TRBJ2-7; the D is unclear. CDR1 is WSHSY and CDR2 is SAAADI in the germline V gene. The CDR3 extends over 14 amino acids. Deletions cut 6 bases from V and 0 bases from J, with 12 bases between. CDR3 in amino acids: CASSPDTSSYEQYF. CDR3 DNA: TGCGCCAGCAGCCCTGACACAAGCTCCTACGAGCAGTACTTC.

This clone was counted many times. This sequence joins TRBV28 and TRBJ1-5; weak D call: TRBD1 (6 bases). CDR1 MDHEN and CDR2 SYDVKM come from the germline V gene. Deletions cut 5 bases from V and 4 bases from J, with 33 bases between. The CDR3 length is 21 residues. CDR3: CASSPDRSVRGLSGHNQPQHF. As DNA, the CDR3 is TGTGCCAGCAGTCCAGATCGTTCGGTCAGGGGACTAAGTGGACATAATCAGCCCCAGCATTTT.

The rearrangement uses TRBV7-9 and TRBJ2-7; 11 bases line up with TRBD2. Germline values: CDR1 SEHNR, CDR2 FQNEAQ (reference sequence). There are 15 residues in the CDR3. V lost 4 bases and J lost 2; bases outside the gene matches: 4. The CDR3, as DNA: TGTGCCAGCAGCTCGACTAGCGGGGACACCTACGAGCAGTACTTC. Protein product: CASSSTSGDTYEQYF. Filled out from reference TRBV7-9 and TRBJ2-7, the complete variable domain reads DTGVSQNPRHKITKRGQNVTFRCDPISEHNRLYWYRQTLGQGPEFLTYFQNEAQLEKSRLLSDRFSAERPKGSFSTLEIQRTEQGDSAMYLCASSSTSGDTYEQYFGPGTRLTVT.

The genes are TRBV2 and TRBJ2-7, with 9 bases lining up with TRBD2. The germline V gene encodes CDR1 SNHLY and CDR2 FYNNEI. The CDR3 spans 15 residues. Trimming at V came to 7 bases and at J to 3 bases, leaving 10 bases not matched to a gene. The CDR3 nucleotides are TGTGCCAGCATAAGAATAGCGGGAGCCGTCTACGAGCAGTACTTC. This sequence encodes CASIRIAGAVYEQYF.

The V gene is TRBV6-6, the J gene TRBJ1-4, with D uncertain. From germline, CDR1 is MNHNY and CDR2 SVGAGI (reference sequence). The CDR3 contains 13 residues. V shed 2 bases and J shed 5 bases, with 6 bases lying between them. CDR3 residues: CASSYGPNEKLFF. In DNA form, the CDR3 reads TGTGCCAGCAGTTACGGCCCCAATGAAAAACTGTTTTTT.